This TCR beta chain is from a study of blood T cell repertoires in COVID-19. CDR3 length: 14 amino acids. With 5 bases removed from V and 3 bases from J, the gap between germline ends came to 16 bases. CDR1 and CDR2 (germline): SQVTM, ANQGSEA. Clones were sequenced by immunoSEQ multiplex PCR, and TCRdb holds only the in-frame ones, with some missing. The sample holds roughly 93,000 clones; 87% are singletons and the top ten take 1.1%. V and J are TRBV29-1 and TRBJ1-2; D is perhaps TRBD1 (5 bases). The sequencing sample was made of peripheral blood. This TCR was sampled from a human donor in a cohort sampled during active COVID-19. CDR3 DNA: TGCAGCGTTATAAGGACATACTCTGACTATGGCTACACCTTC. It is translated as CSVIRTYSDYGYTF. Full variable domain (missing parts from reference TRBV29-1 and TRBJ1-2): SAVISQKPSRDICQRGTSLTIQCQVDSQVTMMFWYRQQPGQSLTLIATANQGSEATYESGFVIDKFPISRPNLTFSTLTVSNMSPEDSSIYLCSVIRTYSDYGYTFGSGTRLTVV.